The sequence of this T cell receptor (beta chain) was determined in a study of neurological immune-mediated disorders. Study-level results: TCR clonal expansion peaked in HTLV-1-associated myelopathy patients and was lowest in multiple sclerosis patients. Sharing of CDR3 amino acid sequences among expanded clones across subjects was absent, suggesting private repertoires in all groups.

This clonotype was recorded at least ten times. Its antigen remains unidentified. By 5'RACE with 10-nucleotide random UMIs, the cDNA was made. TCRdb redid the calling of the 5' RACE reads with MiXCR, one entry per CDR3 protein. The data contain more than 70,000 distinct CDR3 sequences, more than 15% of them seen just once; the ten biggest clones take up roughly 15%. The CDR3 spans 16 residues. With 8 bases removed from V and 0 bases from J, the gap between germline ends came to 16 bases. Germline V gene lookup returns CDR1 KGHDR and CDR2 SFDVKD. The sequence came from a woman aged 40 to 50 in good health. V gene TRBV24-1 combines with J gene TRBJ2-1; possible D gene TRBD1, 6 bases. Sequences were obtained from PBMCs. In DNA, the CDR3 is TGTGCCACCACTCATAGGACGGACAGCTCCTACAATGAGCAGTTCTTC. This encodes CATTHRTDSSYNEQFF.